Listed here are 30 T cell receptor beta chains from one sample, sequenced in a study of blood T cell repertoires in COVID-19. TCRdb's copy holds only in-frame clones and misses some; the assay was immunoSEQ multiplex PCR. The table records about 70,000 clones, about 80% of them present only once. The specimen was peripheral blood. All receptors come from a man between 70 and 80 years old who had recovered from COVID-19.

This clone was found once. The J gene is TRBJ2-5, the V gene TRBV7-9, with 7 bases identical to TRBD2. The CDR3 contains 18 residues. Germline V gene data show CDR1 as SEHNR and CDR2 as FQNEAQ (reference sequence). Trimming cost V 5 bases and J 0 bases; bases outside gene matches: 15. DNA for the CDR3: TGTGCCAGCAGCGGATTGACGGGAGGCTCCCTGAACCAAGAGACCCAGTACTTC. This sequence encodes CASSGLTGGSLNQETQYF.

This chain uses TRBV5-6 with TRBJ1-6; weak D call: TRBD1 (5 bases). The V gene lost 1 base and the J gene lost 7 bases, with 12 bases spanning the gap. The CDR3 loop spans 15 amino acids. From germline, CDR1 is SGHDT and CDR2 YYEEEE. The CDR3 bases are TGTGCCAGCAGCTTGTATCGACAGTTAAATTCACCCCTCCACTTT. This encodes CASSLYRQLNSPLHF.

The rearrangement uses TRBV5-1 and TRBJ2-7; tentatively, D is TRBD1 (6 bases). From germline, CDR1 is SGHRS and CDR2 YFSETQ. V gave up 4 bases and J gave up 2 bases, with 13 bases separating them. The CDR3 totals 14 residues. CDR3 sequence (DNA): TGCGCCAGCAGCCCACAGGGACCGACCTACGAGCAGTACTTC. The encoded protein is CASSPQGPTYEQYF.

This rearrangement joins TRBV6-5 to TRBJ1-2, with TRBD1 as a possible D gene (5 bases). V lost 2 bases to trimming and J lost 1 base, with 14 bases between them. The CDR3 runs 16 residues. Germline CDR1 and CDR2: MNHEY and SVGAGI. The DNA of the CDR3 is TGTGCCAGCAGTTACAAGGGGCTGACTTATAACTATGGCTACACCTTC. This gives the protein CASSYKGLTYNYGYTF.

V usage is TRBV5-5 and J usage is TRBJ2-7; D call uncertain. The CDR3 length is 11 residues. Germline CDR1 is SGHKS and CDR2 is YYEKEE (reference sequence). The V and J ends lost 6 bases and 5 bases respectively, with 9 bases between them. The DNA for the CDR3 is TGTGCCAGCACCGCTTACAACGAGCAGTACTTC. Translated, it gives CASTAYNEQYF.

The chain carries TRBV27 and TRBJ1-1, with 7 bases identical to TRBD1. Germline V CDR1 and CDR2: MNHEY, SMNVEV (reference sequence). This CDR3 contains 15 residues. Trimming at V came to 7 bases and at J to 1 base, leaving 9 bases not matched to a gene. The CDR3 region is CASTPRQGGNTEAFF. The DNA of the CDR3 is TGTGCCAGCACCCCCCGGCAGGGGGGGAACACTGAAGCTTTCTTT.

The V call is TRBV7-9, the J call TRBJ2-7; D possibly corresponds to TRBD1 (5 bases). The CDR3 consists of 12 residues. Germline V CDR1 and CDR2: SEHNR, FQNEAQ (reference sequence). Deletions cut 1 base from V and 10 bases from J, with 11 bases between. Here the CDR3 DNA reads TGTGCCAGCAGCTTAGTAGGGGCCTCACAGTACTTC. Protein: CASSLVGASQYF. Full variable domain (outside the CDR3, taken from reference TRBV7-9 and TRBJ2-7): DTGVSQNPRHKITKRGQNVTFRCDPISEHNRLYWYRQTLGQGPEFLTYFQNEAQLEKSRLLSDRFSAERPKGSFSTLEIQRTEQGDSAMYLCASSLVGASQYFGPGTRLTVT.

The V call is TRBV27, the J call TRBJ2-5; TRBD1 aligns across 8 bases. The CDR3 is 15 residues long. CDR1 and CDR2 (germline): MNHEY, SMNVEV (reference sequence). V shed 4 bases and J 10 bases; nucleotides not matched to a gene: 14. The CDR3 here is CASSSLGQGLDFQYF. In nucleotides, the CDR3 is TGTGCCAGCAGTTCACTAGGACAGGGATTAGATTTCCAGTACTTC.

The V call is TRBV7-2, the J call TRBJ1-1, with 7 bases lining up with TRBD1. The CDR3 loop spans 12 amino acids. J was trimmed by 8 bases and V by 6 bases; bases with no gene match: 6. Germline V gives CDR1 SGHTA, CDR2 FQGNSA. The CDR3 DNA reads as TGTGCCAGCAGTTATACAGGGGCCGAAGCTTTCTTT. As protein: CASSYTGAEAFF.

This rearrangement joins TRBV11-3 to TRBJ1-6; possibly TRBD1 for D (6 bases). The CDR3 sequence is 15 residues long. V lost 4 bases and J 7 bases, leaving 14 bases between the germline ends. CDR1 SGHNT and CDR2 YENEEA come from the germline V gene. The CDR3 nucleotides read TGTGCCAGCAGCTCGCGGACAGCGAACAATTCACCCCTCCACTTT. Protein product: CASSSRTANNSPLHF.

V is TRBV7-2 and J is TRBJ2-7; D not resolved. The CDR3 runs 13 residues. In germline, CDR1 is SGHTA, CDR2 FQGNSA. Trimming shortened V by 5 bases and J by 6 bases, and 14 bases separated the two germline ends. The CDR3 loop is CASSQIRGGEQYF. The CDR3, as DNA: TGTGCCAGCAGCCAAATCCGTGGCGGCGAGCAGTACTTC.

The chain carries TRBV4-2 and TRBJ2-5, with 7 bases aligning to TRBD2. The germline gives CDR1 LGHNA, CDR2 YNFKEQ. This CDR3 spans 16 amino acids. V shed 5 bases, J shed 2 bases, and the junction held 11 bases outside the gene matches. The CDR3 nucleotides read TGTGCCAGCAGCGCCCCTGGGGGGAGGGTACAAGAGACCCAGTACTTC. It translates to CASSAPGGRVQETQYF.

The chain links TRBV29-1 to TRBJ2-5, with no clear D. The V and J ends lost 1 base and 4 bases respectively, with 7 bases between them. Germline lookup yields CDR1 SQVTM and CDR2 ANQGSEA. The CDR3 runs 12 residues. The CDR3 region has the DNA TGCAGCGTTGAAGGCAGGCCAGAGACCCAGTACTTC. Translated: CSVEGRPETQYF.

The rearrangement uses TRBV19 and TRBJ2-3, with 8 bases lining up with TRBD2. The CDR3 length is 16 residues. The germline V gene has CDR1 LNHDA and CDR2 SQIVND (reference sequence). Trimming cost V 0 bases and J 6 bases; bases outside gene matches: 8. The CDR3 reads CASSIDGAGEADTQYF. The CDR3 DNA reads TGTGCCAGTAGTATAGATGGAGCGGGAGAGGCCGATACGCAGTATTTT.

The V and J genes are TRBV15 and TRBJ1-4, with D possibly matching TRBD1 (6 bases). Trimming removed 3 bases from V and 0 bases from J, with 20 bases in between. From germline, CDR1 is LNHNV and CDR2 YYDKDF (reference sequence). The CDR3 is made up of 19 amino acids. The chain's CDR3 is CATSRGSQGISATNEKLFF. In DNA, the CDR3 is TGTGCCACCAGCAGGGGGTCACAGGGTATTTCCGCAACTAATGAAAAACTGTTTTTT.

This clone was detected a few times. V is TRBV2 and J is TRBJ2-7; a weak D match, TRBD2 (6 bases). The CDR3 sequence is 15 residues long. Germline V lookup: CDR1 SNHLY, CDR2 FYNNEI. Deletions cut 6 bases from V and 4 bases from J, with 19 bases between. The CDR3 nucleotides read TGTGCCAGCAGAAGAGAAGGAGGGATCGGGTACGAGCAGTACTTC. It specifies CASRREGGIGYEQYF.

This chain connects TRBV30 to TRBJ1-1; 9 positions match TRBD1. Germline V gene lookup returns CDR1 GTSNPN and CDR2 SVGIG (reference sequence). The trim removed 0 bases at V and 4 bases at J, leaving 0 bases unmatched. CDR3 length: 13 residues. The CDR3 reads CAWSVQGATEAFF. The DNA for the CDR3 is TGTGCCTGGAGTGTACAGGGGGCCACTGAAGCTTTCTTT.

This chain uses TRBV19 with TRBJ1-5; D unclear. Trimming stripped 5 bases from V and 0 bases from J, with 8 bases between. The CDR3 consists of 14 residues. Germline assignment: CDR1 LNHDA and CDR2 SQIVND (reference sequence). This chain's CDR3 is CASSYRASNQPQHF. For the CDR3, the DNA is TGTGCCAGTAGTTACAGAGCTAGCAATCAGCCCCAGCATTTT.

The rearrangement joins TRBV9 to TRBJ2-7; 8 nucleotides align to TRBD2. CDR3 size: 19 residues. With 4 bases clipped from V and 1 base from J, the junction kept 19 bases outside the gene matches. Germline CDR1 reads SGDLS; CDR2 reads YYNGEE. CDR3 in DNA: TGTGCCAGCAGCCCTACGACCCCAACCCCTCTAGCGGGTTCCTACGAGCAGTACTTC. This gives the protein CASSPTTPTPLAGSYEQYF.

The V and J genes are TRBV10-3 and TRBJ1-2, with 8 bases fitting TRBD1. CDR3 length: 14 amino acids. Trimming cost V 4 bases and J 4 bases; bases outside gene matches: 5. The germline CDR1 and CDR2 sequences are ENHRY and SYGVKD. The CDR3 sequence is CAISGDRITYGYTF. The CDR3 DNA follows: TGTGCCATCAGTGGGGACAGGATCACCTATGGCTACACCTTC.

This clone was observed a handful of times. The chain couples TRBV7-8 to TRBJ2-3; 10 nucleotides agree with TRBD2. There are 15 residues in the CDR3. Losses at the gene ends were 5 bases for V and 2 bases for J; bases not matched to a gene: 4. CDR1 SGHVS and CDR2 FQNEAQ come from the germline V gene. Written as DNA, the CDR3 is TGTGCCAGCAGCCAAACTAGCGGGGACACAGATACGCAGTATTTT. The encoded protein is CASSQTSGDTDTQYF.

CDR3 bases: TGTGCCAGCAGTCCTCCGGGCCGGGATTACGAGCAGTACTTC. This gives the protein CASSPPGRDYEQYF. This chain links TRBV28 with TRBJ2-7; the D gene is possibly TRBD2 (5 bases). Between the trimmed V and J ends, which lost 5 bases and 4 bases, there was a span of 15 bases. This CDR3 is built from 14 residues. CDR1 is MDHEN, CDR2 SYDVKM, per germline.

The rearrangement uses TRBV19 and TRBJ2-3; TRBD2 aligns across 9 bases. The CDR3 is 18 amino acids. V shed 3 bases and J 0 bases; nucleotides not matched to a gene: 10. The V gene's germline CDR1 is LNHDA and CDR2 SQIVND (reference sequence). CDR3 nucleotides: TGTGCCAGTAGTATGGGGACTAGCAGCCAGCCTAGCACAGATACGCAGTATTTT. Protein product: CASSMGTSSQPSTDTQYF.

The chain carries TRBV28 and TRBJ1-1; D is perhaps TRBD1 (5 bases). The CDR3 has 13 residues. V was trimmed by 7 bases and J by 1 base, leaving 10 bases between them. The germline CDR1 and CDR2 sequences are MDHEN and SYDVKM. DNA of the CDR3: TGTGCCAGCATCCCTGGACAGAACACTGAAGCTTTCTTT. Translating gives CASIPGQNTEAFF.

The chain links TRBV27 to TRBJ2-3; 8 bases are a match to TRBD2. Germline V gene data show CDR1 as MNHEY and CDR2 as SMNVEV (reference sequence). CDR3 length: 16 amino acids. V trimming: 6 bases; J trimming: 2 bases; junction bases outside the gene matches: 10. This CDR3 is CASRKRELDYTDTQYF. CDR3 nucleotides: TGTGCCAGCAGAAAGCGGGAGCTCGACTACACAGATACGCAGTATTTT.

The chain recombines TRBV19 with TRBJ2-3, with 8 bases identical to TRBD2. The CDR3 runs 18 residues. CDR1 LNHDA and CDR2 SQIVND come from the germline V gene (reference sequence). With V trimmed by 5 bases and J by 2 bases, 15 bases remained unmatched. In DNA form, the CDR3 reads TGTGCCAGTAGTCGGAGTCTAGCGGGCATTAGGACCACAGATACGCAGTATTTT. Translation: CASSRSLAGIRTTDTQYF.

The CDR3 protein is CASTENVGAGANVLTF. CDR3 DNA sequence: TGTGCCAGCACCGAAAACGTGGGGGCCGGGGCCAACGTCCTGACTTTC. The V and J genes are TRBV5-5 and TRBJ2-6, with TRBD1 as a possible D gene (6 bases). The CDR3 is made up of 16 amino acids. CDR1 is SGHKS and CDR2 is YYEKEE in the germline V gene (reference sequence). V lost 6 bases, J lost 4 bases, and 17 bases lay in between.

This chain links TRBV18 with TRBJ1-1, with D possibly TRBD1 on 5 matching bases. Trimming cost V 0 bases and J 0 bases, with 14 bases left between them. The germline CDR1 and CDR2 sequences are KGHSH and LQKENI. The CDR3 loop spans 17 amino acids. CDR3 nucleotides: TGTGCCAGCTCACCACCGGGGAGGGGTGGAATGAACACTGAAGCTTTCTTT. Residues: CASSPPGRGGMNTEAFF.

The genes are TRBV5-1 and TRBJ2-5, with D perhaps TRBD1 (6 bases). Germline-derived CDR1 and CDR2 are SGHRS and YFSETQ. V was clipped by 4 bases and J by 0 bases, with 10 bases between them. This CDR3 contains 14 residues. CDR3 bases: TGCGCCAGCAGCACTGACAGGCACCAAGAGACCCAGTACTTC. This gives the protein CASSTDRHQETQYF.

The CDR3 protein is CASGAWGQNLYGYTF. The CDR3 DNA is TGTGCCAGCGGAGCATGGGGACAGAACTTATATGGCTACACCTTC. This chain joins TRBV6-5 and TRBJ1-2, with 7 bases fitting TRBD1. CDR3 length: 15 residues. Germline V gene sequence: CDR1 MNHEY, CDR2 SVGAGI. With V trimmed by 8 bases and J by 5 bases, 14 bases remained unmatched.